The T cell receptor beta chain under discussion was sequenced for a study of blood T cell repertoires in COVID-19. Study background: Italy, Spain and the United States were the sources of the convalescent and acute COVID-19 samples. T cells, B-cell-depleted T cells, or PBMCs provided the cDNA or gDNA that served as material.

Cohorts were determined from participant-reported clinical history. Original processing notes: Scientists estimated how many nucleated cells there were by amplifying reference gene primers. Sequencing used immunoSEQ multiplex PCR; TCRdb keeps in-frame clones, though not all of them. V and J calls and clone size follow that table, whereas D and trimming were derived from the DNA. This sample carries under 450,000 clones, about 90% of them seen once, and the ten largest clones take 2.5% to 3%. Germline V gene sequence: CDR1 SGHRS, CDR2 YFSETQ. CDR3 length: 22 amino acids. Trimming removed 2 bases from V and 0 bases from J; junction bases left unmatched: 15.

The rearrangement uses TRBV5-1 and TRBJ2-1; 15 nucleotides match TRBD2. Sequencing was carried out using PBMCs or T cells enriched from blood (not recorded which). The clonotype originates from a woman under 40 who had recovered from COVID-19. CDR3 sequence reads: CASSFPSLGLAGGPTSYNEQFF. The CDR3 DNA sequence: TGCGCCAGCAGCTTCCCCTCCCTCGGACTAGCGGGAGGGCCAACCTCCTACAATGAGCAGTTCTTC.